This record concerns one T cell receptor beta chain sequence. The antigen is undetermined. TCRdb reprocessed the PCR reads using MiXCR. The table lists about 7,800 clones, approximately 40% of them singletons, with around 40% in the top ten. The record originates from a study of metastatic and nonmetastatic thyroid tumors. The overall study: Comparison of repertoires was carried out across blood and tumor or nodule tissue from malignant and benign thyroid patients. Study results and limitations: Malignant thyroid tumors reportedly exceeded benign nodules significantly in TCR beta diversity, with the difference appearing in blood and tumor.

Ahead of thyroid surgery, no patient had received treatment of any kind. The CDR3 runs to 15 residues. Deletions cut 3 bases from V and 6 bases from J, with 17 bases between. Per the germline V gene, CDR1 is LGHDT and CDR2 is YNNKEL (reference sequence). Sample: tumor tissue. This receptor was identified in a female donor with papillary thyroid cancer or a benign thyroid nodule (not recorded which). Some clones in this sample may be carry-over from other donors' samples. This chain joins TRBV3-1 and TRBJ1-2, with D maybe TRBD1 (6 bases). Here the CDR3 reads CASSHSTRGRDGYTF. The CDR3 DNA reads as TGTGCCAGCAGCCACTCAACCAGGGGAAGGGATGGCTACACCTTC.